The clone carrying this T cell receptor (beta chain) was found a few times. Its target is not known. V lost 5 bases and J 4 bases, leaving 11 bases between the germline ends. Looked up from germline, CDR1 is MDHEN and CDR2 is SYDVKM. The CDR3 spans 14 residues. The repertoire was sequenced with immunoSEQ multiplex PCR; TCRdb's copy has only in-frame clones and lacks some. The table records over 80,000 clones, around nine tenths of them present only once. Patients in the study, people with chemo-refractory metastatic non-small-cell lung cancer, received focal radiation plus ipilimumab CTLA-4 blockade. The source of the sample is a study of radiotherapy plus CTLA-4 blockade in lung cancer. Overall study context: Among all patients, 18% showed objective responses, while 30% to 35% had disease control. Whole-study findings and limits: In blood, after radiotherapy plus ipilimumab, tumor-derived TCR clones expanded. Early clone dynamics of blood T cells, plus interferon-beta, reportedly predicted response best.

This sequence joins TRBV28 and TRBJ1-4; D might be TRBD1 (5 bases). The specimen comprised peripheral blood, sampled from a patient treated with radiotherapy plus ipilimumab. The receptor was derived from a human donor with non-small cell lung cancer that progressed on radiotherapy plus ipilimumab. The CDR3: CASSGDLLNEKLFF. The DNA of the CDR3 is TGTGCCAGCAGTGGGGACCTTCTTAATGAAAAACTGTTTTTT.